This record looks at one T cell receptor beta chain sequence and its context. Its specificity is unknown. The sample contains more than one DNA sequence encoding this CDR3. The data are from a study of T cell responses to AZD1222 COVID-19 vaccine. Overall study results and limits: Repertoires were collected only later (after the peak T cell response had occurred). Spike regions recognized by vaccine-associated CD4 TCRs spanned the protein, led by 160-218 and 743-854. Baseline testing showed seropositivity in only six or seven AZD1222 recipients. Spike-specific TCR breadth and depth rose after two AZD1222 doses.

Here immunoSEQ multiplex PCR was the method, and the copy in TCRdb shows in-frame clones only, minus some. The data show 150,000 to 200,000 clones, approximately 90% seen once. Germline CDR1 SEHNR, CDR2 FQNEAQ (reference sequence). CDR3 length: 15 residues. Deletions cut 2 bases from V and 7 bases from J, with 12 bases between. Specimen: peripheral blood, collected 28 days after the second AZD1222 dose. This chain links TRBV7-9 with TRBJ1-6, with D tentatively TRBD1 (5 bases). This sequence originates from an adult who received the AZD1222 COVID-19 vaccine. The CDR3 DNA sequence: TGTGCCAGCAGCTTAAGCGGGGGTGGGAATTCACCCCTCCACTTT. This codes for CASSLSGGGNSPLHF.